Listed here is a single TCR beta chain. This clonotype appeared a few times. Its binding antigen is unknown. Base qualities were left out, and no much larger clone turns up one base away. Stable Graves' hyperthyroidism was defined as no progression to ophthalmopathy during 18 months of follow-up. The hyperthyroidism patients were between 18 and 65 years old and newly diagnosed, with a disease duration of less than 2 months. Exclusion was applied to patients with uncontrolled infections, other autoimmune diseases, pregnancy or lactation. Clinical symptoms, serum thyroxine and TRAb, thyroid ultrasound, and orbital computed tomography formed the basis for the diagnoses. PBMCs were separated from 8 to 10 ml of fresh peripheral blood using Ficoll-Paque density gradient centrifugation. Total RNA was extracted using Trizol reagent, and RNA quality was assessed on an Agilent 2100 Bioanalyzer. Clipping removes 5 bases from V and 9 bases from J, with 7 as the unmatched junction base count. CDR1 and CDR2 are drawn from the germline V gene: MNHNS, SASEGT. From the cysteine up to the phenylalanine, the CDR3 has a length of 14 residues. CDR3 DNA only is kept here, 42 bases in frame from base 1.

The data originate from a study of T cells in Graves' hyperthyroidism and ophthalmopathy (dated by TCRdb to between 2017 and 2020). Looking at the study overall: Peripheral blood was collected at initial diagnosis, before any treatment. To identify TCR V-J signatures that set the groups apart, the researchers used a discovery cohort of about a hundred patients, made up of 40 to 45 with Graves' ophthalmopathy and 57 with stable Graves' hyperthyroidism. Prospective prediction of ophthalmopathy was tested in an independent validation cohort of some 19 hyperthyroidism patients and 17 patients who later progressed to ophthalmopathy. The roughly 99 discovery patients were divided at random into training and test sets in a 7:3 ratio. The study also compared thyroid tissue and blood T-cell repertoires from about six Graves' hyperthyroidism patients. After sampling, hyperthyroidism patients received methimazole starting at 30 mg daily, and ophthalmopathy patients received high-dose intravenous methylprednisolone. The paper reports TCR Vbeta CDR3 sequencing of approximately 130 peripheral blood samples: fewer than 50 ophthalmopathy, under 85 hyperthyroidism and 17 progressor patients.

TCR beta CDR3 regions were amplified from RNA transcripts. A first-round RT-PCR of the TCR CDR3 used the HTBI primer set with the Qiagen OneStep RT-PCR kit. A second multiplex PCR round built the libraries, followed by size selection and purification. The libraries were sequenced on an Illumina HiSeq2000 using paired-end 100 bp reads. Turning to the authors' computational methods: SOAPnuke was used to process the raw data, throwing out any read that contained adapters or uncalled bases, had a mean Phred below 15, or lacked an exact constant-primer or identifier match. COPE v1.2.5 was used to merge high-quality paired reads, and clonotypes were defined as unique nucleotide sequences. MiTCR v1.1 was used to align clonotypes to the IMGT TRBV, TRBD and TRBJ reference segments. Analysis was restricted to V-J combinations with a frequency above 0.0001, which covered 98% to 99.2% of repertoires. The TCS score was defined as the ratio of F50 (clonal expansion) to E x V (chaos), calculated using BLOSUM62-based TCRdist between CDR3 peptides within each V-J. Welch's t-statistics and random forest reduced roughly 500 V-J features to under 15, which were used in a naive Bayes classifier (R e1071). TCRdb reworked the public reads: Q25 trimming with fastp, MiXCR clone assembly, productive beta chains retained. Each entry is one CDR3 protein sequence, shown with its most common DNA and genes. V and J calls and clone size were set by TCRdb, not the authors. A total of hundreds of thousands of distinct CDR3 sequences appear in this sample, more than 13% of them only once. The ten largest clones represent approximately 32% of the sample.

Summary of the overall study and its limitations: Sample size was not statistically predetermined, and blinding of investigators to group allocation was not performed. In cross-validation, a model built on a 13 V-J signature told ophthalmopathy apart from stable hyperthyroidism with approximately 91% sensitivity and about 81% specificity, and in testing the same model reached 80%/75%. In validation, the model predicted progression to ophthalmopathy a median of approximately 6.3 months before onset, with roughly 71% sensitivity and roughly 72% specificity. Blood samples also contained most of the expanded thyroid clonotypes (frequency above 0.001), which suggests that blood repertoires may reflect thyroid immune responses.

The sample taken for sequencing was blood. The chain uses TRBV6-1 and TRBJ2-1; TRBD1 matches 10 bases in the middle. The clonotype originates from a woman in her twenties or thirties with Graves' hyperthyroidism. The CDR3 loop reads CASSTGTGDIEQFF. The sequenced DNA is TGTGCCAGCAGTACCGGGACAGGGGACATTGAGCAGTTCTTC.